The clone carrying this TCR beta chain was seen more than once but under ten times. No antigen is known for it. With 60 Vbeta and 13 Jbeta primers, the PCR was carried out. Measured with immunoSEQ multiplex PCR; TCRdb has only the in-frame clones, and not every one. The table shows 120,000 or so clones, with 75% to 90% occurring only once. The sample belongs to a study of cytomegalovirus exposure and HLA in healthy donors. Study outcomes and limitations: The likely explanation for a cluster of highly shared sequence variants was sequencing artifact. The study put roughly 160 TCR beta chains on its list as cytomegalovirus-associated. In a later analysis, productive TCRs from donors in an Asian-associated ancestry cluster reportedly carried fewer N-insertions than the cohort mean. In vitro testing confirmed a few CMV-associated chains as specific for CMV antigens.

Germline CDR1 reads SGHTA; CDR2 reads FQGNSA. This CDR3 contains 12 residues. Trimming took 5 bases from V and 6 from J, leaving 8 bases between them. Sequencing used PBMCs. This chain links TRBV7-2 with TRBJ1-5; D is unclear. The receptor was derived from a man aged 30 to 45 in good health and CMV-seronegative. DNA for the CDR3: TGTGCCAGCAGCCAGGTCGGTCAGCCCCAGCATTTT. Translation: CASSQVGQPQHF.